The sequence of this T cell receptor (beta chain) was determined in a study of CD8+ T cells in alopecia areata. Study-wide findings and caveats: An increase in clonality over normal scalp was evident in lesional scalp, especially alopecia totalis/universalis. Scalp samples also yield sequences from resident alphabeta T cells of normal skin.

Note on this clone: Its specificity is not known.

As the sequencing template, cDNA was produced by extracting RNA and reverse transcribing it. Data came from immunoSEQ multiplex PCR; TCRdb stores just in-frame clones and leaves some out. The profile shows 100,000 to 150,000 clones, 45% to 50% of them singletons. Researchers took lesional scalp punch biopsies and peripheral blood from people who were alopecia areata patients. Investigators sorted PBMCs to obtain both CD4+ and CD8+ T cells. CDR1 is SNHLY and CDR2 is FYNNEI in the germline V gene. Trimming cost V 6 bases and J 7 bases, with 10 bases left between them. The CDR3 runs to 11 residues. The specimen sequenced was NKG2D-low CD8+ T cells sorted from blood. The chain uses TRBV2 and TRBJ2-7, with D perhaps TRBD2 (7 bases). The receptor comes from a human donor with alopecia areata. CDR3 bases: TGTGCCAGCAGGGGGGGGACAGAGCAGTACTTC. Protein sequence: CASRGGTEQYF.